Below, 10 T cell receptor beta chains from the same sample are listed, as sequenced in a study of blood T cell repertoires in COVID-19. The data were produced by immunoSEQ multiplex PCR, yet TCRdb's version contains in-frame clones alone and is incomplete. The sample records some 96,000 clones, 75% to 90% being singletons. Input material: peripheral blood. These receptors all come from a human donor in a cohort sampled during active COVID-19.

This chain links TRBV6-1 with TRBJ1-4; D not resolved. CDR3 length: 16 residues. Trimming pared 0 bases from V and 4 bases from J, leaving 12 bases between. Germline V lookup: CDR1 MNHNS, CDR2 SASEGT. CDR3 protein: CASSEASPGLNEKLFF. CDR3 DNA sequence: TGTGCCAGCAGTGAAGCGTCACCAGGCCTTAATGAAAAACTGTTTTTT.

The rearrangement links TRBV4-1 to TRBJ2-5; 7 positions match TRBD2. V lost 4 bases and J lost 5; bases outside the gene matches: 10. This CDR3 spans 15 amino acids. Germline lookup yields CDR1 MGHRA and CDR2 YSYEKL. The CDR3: CASSPQPSGYETQYF. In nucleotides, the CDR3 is TGCGCCAGCAGCCCTCAACCTAGCGGCTACGAGACCCAGTACTTC.

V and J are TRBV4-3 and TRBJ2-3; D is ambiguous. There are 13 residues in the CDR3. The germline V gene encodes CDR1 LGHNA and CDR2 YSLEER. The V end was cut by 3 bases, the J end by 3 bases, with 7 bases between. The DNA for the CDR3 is TGCGCCAGCAGCCATAGTCCTACAGATACGCAGTATTTT. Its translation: CASSHSPTDTQYF.

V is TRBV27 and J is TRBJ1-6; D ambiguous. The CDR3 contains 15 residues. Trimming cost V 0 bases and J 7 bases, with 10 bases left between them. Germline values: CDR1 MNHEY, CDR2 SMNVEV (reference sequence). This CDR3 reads CASSLSYRPNSPLHF. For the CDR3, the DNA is TGTGCCAGCAGTTTATCGTACAGACCCAATTCACCCCTCCACTTT.

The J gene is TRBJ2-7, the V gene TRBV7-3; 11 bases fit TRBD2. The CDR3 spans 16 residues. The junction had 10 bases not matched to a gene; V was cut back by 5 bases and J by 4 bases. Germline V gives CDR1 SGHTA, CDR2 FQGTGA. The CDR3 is CASSPEPTSGSYEQYF. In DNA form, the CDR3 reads TGTGCCAGCAGCCCGGAACCCACTAGCGGGAGTTACGAGCAGTACTTC.

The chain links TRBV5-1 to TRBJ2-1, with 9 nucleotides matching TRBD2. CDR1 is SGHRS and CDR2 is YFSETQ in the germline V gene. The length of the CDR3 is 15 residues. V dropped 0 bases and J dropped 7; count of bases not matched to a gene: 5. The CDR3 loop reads CASSLVAGGLNEQFF. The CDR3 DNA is TGCGCCAGCAGCTTGGTGGCGGGAGGGCTTAATGAGCAGTTCTTC.

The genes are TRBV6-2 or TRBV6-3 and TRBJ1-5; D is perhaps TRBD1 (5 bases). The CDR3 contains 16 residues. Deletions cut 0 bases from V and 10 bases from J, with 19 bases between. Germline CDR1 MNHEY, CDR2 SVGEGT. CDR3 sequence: CASSYSQGANGGPQHF. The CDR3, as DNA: TGTGCCAGCAGTTACTCGCAGGGAGCCAACGGGGGACCCCAGCATTTT.

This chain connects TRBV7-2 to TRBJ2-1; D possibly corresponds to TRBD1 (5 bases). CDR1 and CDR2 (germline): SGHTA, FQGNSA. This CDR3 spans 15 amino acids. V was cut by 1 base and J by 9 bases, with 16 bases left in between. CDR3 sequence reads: CASSLDSLVRGEQFF. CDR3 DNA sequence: TGTGCCAGCAGCTTAGATAGCCTAGTAAGGGGTGAGCAGTTCTTC.

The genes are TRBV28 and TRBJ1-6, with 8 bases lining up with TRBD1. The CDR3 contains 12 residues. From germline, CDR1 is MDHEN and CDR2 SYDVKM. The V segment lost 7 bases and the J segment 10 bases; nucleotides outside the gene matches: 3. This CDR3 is CASTGGRSPLHF. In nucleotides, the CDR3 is TGTGCCAGCACAGGGGGCAGATCACCCCTCCACTTT.

In DNA form, the CDR3 reads TGTGCCAGCAGCCCCCAGGGGGGCGCATTTACAGATACGCAGTATTTT. It encodes CASSPQGGAFTDTQYF. The chain links TRBV9 to TRBJ2-3; D possibly corresponds to TRBD1 (7 bases). Per germline, CDR1 SGDLS and CDR2 YYNGEE. V lost 4 bases to trimming and J lost 3 bases, with 18 bases between them. This CDR3 has 16 residues.